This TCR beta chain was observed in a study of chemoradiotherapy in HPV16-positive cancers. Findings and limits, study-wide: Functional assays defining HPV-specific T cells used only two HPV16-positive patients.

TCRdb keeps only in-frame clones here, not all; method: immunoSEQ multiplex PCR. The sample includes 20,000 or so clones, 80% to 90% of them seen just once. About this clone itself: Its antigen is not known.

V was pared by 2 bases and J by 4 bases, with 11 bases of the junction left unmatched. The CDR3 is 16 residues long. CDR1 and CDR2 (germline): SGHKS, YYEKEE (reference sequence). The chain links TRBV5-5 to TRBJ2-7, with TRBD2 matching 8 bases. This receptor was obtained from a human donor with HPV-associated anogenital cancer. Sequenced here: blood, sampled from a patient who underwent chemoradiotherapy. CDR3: CASSFGIAGGLYEQYF. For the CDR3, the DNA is TGTGCCAGCAGCTTCGGTATCGCGGGGGGTCTATACGAGCAGTACTTC.